This T cell receptor beta chain was recovered during a study of shared clonotypes between healthy human individuals. Study-level results: Naive subsets tended to show greater estimated richness than memory subsets.

CD45RO-negative cells were positively selected for CCR7, leaving out terminally differentiated effector memory CD45RA+ cells. In the case of this clone: Its antigen is still unknown.

V lost 0 bases, J lost 4 bases, and 10 bases lay in between. The CDR3 contains 15 residues. Germline V lookup: CDR1 ENHRY, CDR2 SYGVKD. Original methodology: Filtering was not the same, since immunoSEQ gave junction-only sequences without quality scores. Measured with immunoSEQ multiplex PCR; TCRdb has only the in-frame clones, and not every one. The V and J calls and the clone size are those of that table, but D and trimming were determined from the DNA. The sample records around 1,900,000 clones, around 95% being singletons. The origin of this receptor is a young man in good health. Some clones in this sample may be carry-over from other donors' samples. The chain combines TRBV10-3 with TRBJ1-5; D remains unclear. What was sequenced was naive CD8+ T cells from PBMCs. Written as DNA, the CDR3 is TGTGCCATCAGTGAGTCGGTCCGGGGAAATCAGCCCCAGCATTTT. As protein: CAISESVRGNQPQHF.